A single sample gave rise to the 7 T cell receptor beta chains below, sequenced in a study of blood T cell repertoires in COVID-19. TCRdb's copy holds only in-frame clones and misses some; the assay was immunoSEQ multiplex PCR. The sample records roughly 210,000 clones, about 88% being singletons. The sample was peripheral blood. These receptors came from a man between 65 and 85 years old with acute or convalescent COVID-19.

The chain has TRBV19 and TRBJ1-2, with D possibly TRBD1 on 6 matching bases. Germline V lookup: CDR1 LNHDA, CDR2 SQIVND (reference sequence). There are 14 residues in the CDR3. V lost 4 bases, J lost 4 bases, and 13 bases lay in between. The CDR3 loop is CASSTQGTAYGYTF. The DNA of the CDR3 is TGTGCCAGTAGTACACAGGGCACCGCCTATGGCTACACCTTC.

This clone was seen many times. The chain couples TRBV9 to TRBJ1-1; weak D call: TRBD1 (6 bases). This CDR3 has 13 amino acids. V gave up 7 bases and J gave up 5 bases, with 15 bases separating them. CDR1 and CDR2 from the germline V gene are SGDLS and YYNGEE. The CDR3 DNA reads as TGTGCCAGCTCGCCTGGGGGCAGGACTGAAGCTTTCTTT. Protein: CASSPGGRTEAFF.

The genes are TRBV5-5 and TRBJ1-1; no clear D. Germline lookup yields CDR1 SGHKS and CDR2 YYEKEE (reference sequence). This CDR3 region has 14 residues. The V end lost 1 base, the J end lost 1 base, and 8 bases lay between the germline ends. CDR3 protein: CASSLFGRNTEAFF. The DNA for the CDR3 is TGTGCCAGCAGCTTGTTTGGGAGGAACACTGAAGCTTTCTTT.

The chain uses TRBV5-1 and TRBJ2-7, with TRBD1 identical over 9 bases. Germline V CDR1 and CDR2: SGHRS, YFSETQ. V dropped 0 bases and J dropped 5; count of bases not matched to a gene: 9. The CDR3 loop spans 16 amino acids. The CDR3 DNA reads TGCGCCAGCAGCTTGGAGTCTCTGGACAGGGGTAACGAGCAGTACTTC. Residues: CASSLESLDRGNEQYF.

For the CDR3, the DNA is TGTGCCAGCTCATTAAGAGGGTTAGGTGGCTACACCTTC. This translates into CASSLRGLGGYTF. This rearrangement joins TRBV18 to TRBJ1-2; D ambiguous. This CDR3 has 13 residues. Germline values: CDR1 KGHSH, CDR2 LQKENI. The V gene lost 5 bases and the J gene lost 7 bases, with 14 bases spanning the gap.

The chain combines TRBV4-1 with TRBJ1-1; 7 bases match TRBD1. The CDR3 is 16 amino acids. CDR1 and CDR2 from the germline V gene are MGHRA and YSYEKL. The V and J ends lost 0 bases and 5 bases, in that order; junction bases with no gene match: 9. The CDR3 here is CASSQDVNRGVTEAFF. The CDR3 DNA sequence: TGCGCCAGCAGCCAAGATGTGAACAGGGGAGTAACTGAAGCTTTCTTT.

The chain is built from TRBV4-2 and TRBJ2-1, with 11 bases that match TRBD2. There are 18 residues in the CDR3. Germline V gene lookup returns CDR1 LGHNA and CDR2 YNFKEQ. J lost 8 bases, V lost 4 bases, and 16 bases had no gene match. CDR3 coding DNA: TGTGCCAGCAGCCGAGACCTAGTAGCGGGAGGGCCGCTTGATGAGCAGTTCTTC. It codes for CASSRDLVAGGPLDEQFF.